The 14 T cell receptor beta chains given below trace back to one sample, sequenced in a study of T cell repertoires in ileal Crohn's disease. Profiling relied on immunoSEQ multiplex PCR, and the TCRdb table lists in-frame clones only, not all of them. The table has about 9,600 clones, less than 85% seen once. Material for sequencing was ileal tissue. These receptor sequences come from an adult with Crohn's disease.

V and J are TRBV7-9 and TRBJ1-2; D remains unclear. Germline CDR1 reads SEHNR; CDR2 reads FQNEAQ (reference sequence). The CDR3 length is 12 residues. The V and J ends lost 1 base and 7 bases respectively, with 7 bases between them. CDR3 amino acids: CASSLDFSGYTF. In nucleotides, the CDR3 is TGTGCCAGCAGCTTAGACTTCTCTGGCTACACCTTC.

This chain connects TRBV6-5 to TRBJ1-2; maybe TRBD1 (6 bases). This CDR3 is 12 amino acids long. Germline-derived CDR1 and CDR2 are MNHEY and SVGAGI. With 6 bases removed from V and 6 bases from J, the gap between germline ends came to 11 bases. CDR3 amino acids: CASRNQGHGYTF. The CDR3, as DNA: TGTGCCAGCAGAAATCAGGGGCATGGCTACACCTTC.

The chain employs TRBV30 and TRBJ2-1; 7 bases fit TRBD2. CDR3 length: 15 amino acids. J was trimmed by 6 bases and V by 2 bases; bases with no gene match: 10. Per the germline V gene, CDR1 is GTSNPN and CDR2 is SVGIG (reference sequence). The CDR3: CAWSSGLAEPNEQFF. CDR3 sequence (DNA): TGTGCCTGGAGTTCAGGCCTAGCGGAGCCCAATGAGCAGTTCTTC.

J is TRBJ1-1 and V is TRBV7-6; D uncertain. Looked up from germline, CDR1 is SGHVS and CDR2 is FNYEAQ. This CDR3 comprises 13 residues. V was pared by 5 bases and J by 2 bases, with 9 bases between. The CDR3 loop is CASSADTNTEAFF. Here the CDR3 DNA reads TGTGCCAGCAGCGCCGACACCAACACTGAAGCTTTCTTT.

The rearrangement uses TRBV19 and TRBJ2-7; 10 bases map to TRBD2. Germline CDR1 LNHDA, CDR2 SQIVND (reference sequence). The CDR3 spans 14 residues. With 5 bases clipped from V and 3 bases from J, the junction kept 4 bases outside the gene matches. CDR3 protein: CASSLAGDLYEQYF. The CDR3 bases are TGTGCCAGTAGTCTAGCGGGGGACCTCTACGAGCAGTACTTC.

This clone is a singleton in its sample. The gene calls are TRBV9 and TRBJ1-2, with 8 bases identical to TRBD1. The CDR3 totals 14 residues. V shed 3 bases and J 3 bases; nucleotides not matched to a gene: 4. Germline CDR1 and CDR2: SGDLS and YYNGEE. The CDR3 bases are TGTGCCAGCAGCGCCTACAGGGGGGACTATGGCTACACCTTC. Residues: CASSAYRGDYGYTF.

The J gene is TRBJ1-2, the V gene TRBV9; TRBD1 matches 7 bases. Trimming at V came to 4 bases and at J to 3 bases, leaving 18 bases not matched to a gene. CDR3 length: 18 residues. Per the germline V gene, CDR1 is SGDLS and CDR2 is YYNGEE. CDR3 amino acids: CASSLGRNRGVRYYGYTF. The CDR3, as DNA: TGTGCCAGCAGCTTAGGACGGAACAGGGGAGTTAGGTACTATGGCTACACCTTC.

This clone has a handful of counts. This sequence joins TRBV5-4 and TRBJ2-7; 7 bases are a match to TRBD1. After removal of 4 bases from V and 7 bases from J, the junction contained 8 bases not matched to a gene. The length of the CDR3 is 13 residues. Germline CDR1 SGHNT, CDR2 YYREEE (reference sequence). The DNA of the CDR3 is TGTGCCAGCAGCCGAGACAGGGAGACGGAGCAGTACTTC. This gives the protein CASSRDRETEQYF.

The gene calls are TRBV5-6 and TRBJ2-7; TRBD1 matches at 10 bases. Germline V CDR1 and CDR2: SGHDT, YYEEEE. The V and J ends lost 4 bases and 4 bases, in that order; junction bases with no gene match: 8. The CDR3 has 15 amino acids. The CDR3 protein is CASSLDWDRGYEQYF. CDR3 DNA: TGTGCCAGCAGCCTCGATTGGGACAGGGGATACGAGCAGTACTTC.

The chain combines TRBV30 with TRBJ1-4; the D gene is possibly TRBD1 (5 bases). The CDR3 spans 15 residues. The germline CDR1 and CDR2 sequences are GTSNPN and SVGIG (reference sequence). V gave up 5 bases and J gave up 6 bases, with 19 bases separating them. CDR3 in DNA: TGTGCCTGGGCTATACCCACCGGGACTTATGAAAAACTGTTTTTT. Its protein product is CAWAIPTGTYEKLFF.

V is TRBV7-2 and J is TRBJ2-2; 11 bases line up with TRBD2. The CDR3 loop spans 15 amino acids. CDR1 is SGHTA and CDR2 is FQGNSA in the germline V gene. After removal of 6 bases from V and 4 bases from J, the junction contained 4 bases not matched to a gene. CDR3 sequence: CASRQGLAATGELFF. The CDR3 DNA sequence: TGTGCCAGCAGACAGGGACTAGCGGCCACCGGGGAGCTGTTTTTT.

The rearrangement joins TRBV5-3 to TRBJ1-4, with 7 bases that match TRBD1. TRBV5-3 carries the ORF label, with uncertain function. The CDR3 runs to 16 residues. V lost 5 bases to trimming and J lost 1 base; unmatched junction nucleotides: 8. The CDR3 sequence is CARSNARGRTNEKLFF. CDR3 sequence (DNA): TGTGCCAGAAGTAATGCTAGGGGGCGAACTAATGAAAAACTGTTTTTT.

CDR3 sequence reads: CASSQDPSGTGAGNTIYF. The CDR3 coding sequence is TGCGCCAGCAGCCAAGACCCTTCCGGGACAGGGGCTGGAAACACCATATATTTT. The V gene is TRBV4-1, the J gene TRBJ1-3; 10 bases are shared with TRBD1. Trimming cost V 0 bases and J 2 bases; bases outside gene matches: 7. The CDR3 covers 18 residues. The germline V gene has CDR1 MGHRA and CDR2 YSYEKL.

The CDR3 here is CASNGGVAGELFF. The CDR3 DNA is TGTGCCAGCAACGGAGGGGTGGCCGGGGAGCTGTTTTTT. The chain employs TRBV6-6 and TRBJ2-2; TRBD2 might be the D (6 bases). The CDR3 runs 13 residues. Germline lookup yields CDR1 MNHNY and CDR2 SVGAGI (reference sequence). V was cut by 7 bases and J by 6 bases, with 12 bases left in between.